This T cell receptor (beta chain) came from a study of molecular identifiers for immune sequencing clone quantification. In TCRdb, the PCR reads were re-called with MiXCR into one record per CDR3 protein. The sample shows 400,000 to 600,000 distinct CDR3 sequences, 20% to 25% of them seen only once. General study findings and limits: The study found clones above 20 RNA copies held over 98% of effector molecules and under 1% in naive cells.

A remark on this clonotype: Its antigen is unknown.

V was pared by 7 bases and J by 7 bases, with 18 bases of the junction left unmatched. Germline CDR1 KGHDR, CDR2 SFDVKD. CDR3 size: 17 residues. Naive CD8 libraries were made from about 21,000 to 970,000 sorted cells, and they used 10%, 30% or 50% RNA. The chain recombines TRBV24-1 with TRBJ2-5; TRBD2 aligns across 9 bases. This clonotype was obtained from a human donor in good health. Some libraries in this study had Jurkat cell RNA spiked in. The specimen was naive CD8+ T cells from blood, with Jurkat cell RNA spiked in. Subset of the sample: FACS-sorted CD8+CD4-CCR7+CD45RA+ naive T cells. For the CDR3, the DNA is TGTGCCACCAGGGCCCACGGGGCTAGCGGGACCCCAGGGACCCAGTACTTC. Its protein product is CATRAHGASGTPGTQYF.